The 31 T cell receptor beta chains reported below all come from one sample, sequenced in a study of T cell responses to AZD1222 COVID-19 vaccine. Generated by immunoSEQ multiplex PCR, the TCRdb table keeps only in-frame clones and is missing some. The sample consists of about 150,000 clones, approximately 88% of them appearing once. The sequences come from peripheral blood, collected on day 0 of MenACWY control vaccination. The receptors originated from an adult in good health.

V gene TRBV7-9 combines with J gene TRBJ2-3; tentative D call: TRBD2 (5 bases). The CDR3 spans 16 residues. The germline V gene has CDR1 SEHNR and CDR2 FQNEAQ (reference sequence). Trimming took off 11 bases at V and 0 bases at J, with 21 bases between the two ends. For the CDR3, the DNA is TGTGCCTCCACCCAGTACGGGGAATCTAGCACAGATACGCAGTATTTT. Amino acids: CASTQYGESSTDTQYF.

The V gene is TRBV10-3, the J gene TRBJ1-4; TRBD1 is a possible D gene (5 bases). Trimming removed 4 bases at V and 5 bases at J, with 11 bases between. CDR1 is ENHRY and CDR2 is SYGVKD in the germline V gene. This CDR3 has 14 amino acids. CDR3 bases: TGTGCCATCAGTGTTGGCAGGGACAATGAAAAACTGTTTTTT. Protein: CAISVGRDNEKLFF.

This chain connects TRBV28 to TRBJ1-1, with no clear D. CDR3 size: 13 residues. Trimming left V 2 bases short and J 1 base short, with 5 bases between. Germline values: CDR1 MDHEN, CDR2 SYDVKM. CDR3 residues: CASSLPPNTEAFF. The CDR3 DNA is TGTGCCAGCAGTTTACCCCCGAACACTGAAGCTTTCTTT.

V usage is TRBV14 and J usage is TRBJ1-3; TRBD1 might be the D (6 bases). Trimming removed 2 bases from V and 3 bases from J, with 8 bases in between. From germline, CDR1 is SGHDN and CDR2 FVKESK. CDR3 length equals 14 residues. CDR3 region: CASSQWTDGNTIYF. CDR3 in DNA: TGTGCCAGCAGCCAATGGACAGATGGAAACACCATATATTTT.

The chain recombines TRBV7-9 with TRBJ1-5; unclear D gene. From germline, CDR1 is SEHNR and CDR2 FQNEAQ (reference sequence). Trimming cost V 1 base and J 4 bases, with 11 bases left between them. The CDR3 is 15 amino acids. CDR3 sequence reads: CASSLEGHGNQPQHF. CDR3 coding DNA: TGTGCCAGCAGCTTAGAAGGTCATGGTAATCAGCCCCAGCATTTT. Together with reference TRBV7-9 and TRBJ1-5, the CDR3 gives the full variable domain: DTGVSQNPRHKITKRGQNVTFRCDPISEHNRLYWYRQTLGQGPEFLTYFQNEAQLEKSRLLSDRFSAERPKGSFSTLEIQRTEQGDSAMYLCASSLEGHGNQPQHFGDGTRLSIL.

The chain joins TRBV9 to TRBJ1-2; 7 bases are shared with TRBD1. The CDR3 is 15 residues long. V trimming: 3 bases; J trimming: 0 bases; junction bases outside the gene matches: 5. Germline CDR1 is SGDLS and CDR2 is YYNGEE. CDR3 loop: CASSGTGVPNYGYTF. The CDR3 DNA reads TGTGCCAGCAGCGGTACAGGGGTCCCTAACTATGGCTACACCTTC.

CDR3 region: CASSLRVNGYTF. CDR3 nucleotide sequence: TGTGCCAGCAGCTTGCGAGTAAATGGCTACACCTTC. The V call is TRBV5-6, the J call TRBJ1-2; D not certain. The germline V gene encodes CDR1 SGHDT and CDR2 YYEEEE. CDR3 size: 12 residues. Trimming took 1 base from V and 6 from J, leaving 7 bases between them.

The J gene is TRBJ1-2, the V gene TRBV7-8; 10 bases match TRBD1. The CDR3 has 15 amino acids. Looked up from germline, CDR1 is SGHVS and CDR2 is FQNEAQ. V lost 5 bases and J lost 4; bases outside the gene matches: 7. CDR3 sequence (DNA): TGTGCCAGCAGCCAAAAAGACAGGGGGCTCTATGGCTACACCTTC. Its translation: CASSQKDRGLYGYTF.

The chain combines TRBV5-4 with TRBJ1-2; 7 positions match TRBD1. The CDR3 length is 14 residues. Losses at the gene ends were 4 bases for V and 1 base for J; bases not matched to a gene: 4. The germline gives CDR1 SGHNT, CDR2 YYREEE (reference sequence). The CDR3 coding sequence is TGTGCCAGCAGCCCCTACAGGGGTAACTATGGCTACACCTTC. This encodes CASSPYRGNYGYTF.

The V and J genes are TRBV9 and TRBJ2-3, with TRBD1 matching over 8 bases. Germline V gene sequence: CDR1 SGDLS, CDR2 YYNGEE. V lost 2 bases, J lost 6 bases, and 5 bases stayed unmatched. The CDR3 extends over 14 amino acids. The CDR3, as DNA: TGTGCCAGCAGCGTGGACAGGGTAGGGGATACGCAGTATTTT. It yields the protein CASSVDRVGDTQYF.

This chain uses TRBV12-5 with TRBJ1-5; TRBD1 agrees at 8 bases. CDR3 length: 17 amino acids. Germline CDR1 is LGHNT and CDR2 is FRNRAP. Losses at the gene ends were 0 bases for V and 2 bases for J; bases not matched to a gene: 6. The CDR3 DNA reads TGTGCTAGTGGTTTGGTACGACAGGGGAAGGGCAATCAGCCCCAGCATTTT. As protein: CASGLVRQGKGNQPQHF.

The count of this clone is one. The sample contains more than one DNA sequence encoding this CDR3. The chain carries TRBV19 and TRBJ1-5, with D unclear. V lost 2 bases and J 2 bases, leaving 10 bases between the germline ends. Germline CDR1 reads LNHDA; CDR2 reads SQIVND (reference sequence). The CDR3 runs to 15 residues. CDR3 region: CASSIRGSGNQPQHF. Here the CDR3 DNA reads TGTGCCAGTAGTATAAGAGGGTCCGGCAATCAGCCCCAGCATTTT.

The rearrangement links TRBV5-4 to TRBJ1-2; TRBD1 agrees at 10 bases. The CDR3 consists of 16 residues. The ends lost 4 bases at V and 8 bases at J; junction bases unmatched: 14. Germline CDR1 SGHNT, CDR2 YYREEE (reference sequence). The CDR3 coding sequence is TGTGCCAGCAGCACGACAGGGGGCGCTGATAGCCGGGGCTACACCTTC. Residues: CASSTTGGADSRGYTF. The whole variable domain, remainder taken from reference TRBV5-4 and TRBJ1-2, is ETGVTQSPTHLIKTRGQQVTLRCSSQSGHNTVSWYQQALGQGPQFIFQYYREEENGRGNFPPRFSGLQFPNYSSELNVNALELDDSALYLCASSTTGGADSRGYTFGSGTRLTVV.

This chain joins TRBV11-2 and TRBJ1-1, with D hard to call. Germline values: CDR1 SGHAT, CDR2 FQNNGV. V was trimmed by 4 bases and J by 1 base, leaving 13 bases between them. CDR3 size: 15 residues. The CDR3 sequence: CASSSLNMGNTEAFF. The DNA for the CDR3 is TGTGCCAGCAGCTCCCTTAATATGGGGAACACTGAAGCTTTCTTT.

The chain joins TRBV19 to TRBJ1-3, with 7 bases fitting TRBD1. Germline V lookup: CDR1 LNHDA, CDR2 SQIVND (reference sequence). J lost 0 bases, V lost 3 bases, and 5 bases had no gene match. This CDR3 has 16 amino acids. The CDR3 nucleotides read TGTGCCAGTAGTATTCGACAGGGATACTCTGGAAACACCATATATTTT. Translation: CASSIRQGYSGNTIYF.

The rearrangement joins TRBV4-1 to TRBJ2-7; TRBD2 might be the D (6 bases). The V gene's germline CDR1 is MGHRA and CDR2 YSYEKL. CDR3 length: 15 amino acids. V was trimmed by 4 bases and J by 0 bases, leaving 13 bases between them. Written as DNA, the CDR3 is TGCGCCAGCAGCCGCGGGGACCGGAGCTCCTACGAGCAGTACTTC. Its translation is CASSRGDRSSYEQYF.

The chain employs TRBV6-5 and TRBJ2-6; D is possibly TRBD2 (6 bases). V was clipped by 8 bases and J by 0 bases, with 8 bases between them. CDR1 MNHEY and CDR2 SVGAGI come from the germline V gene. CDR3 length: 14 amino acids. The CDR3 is CASWRGSGANVLTF. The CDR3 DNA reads TGTGCCAGCTGGAGGGGCTCTGGGGCCAACGTCCTGACTTTC.

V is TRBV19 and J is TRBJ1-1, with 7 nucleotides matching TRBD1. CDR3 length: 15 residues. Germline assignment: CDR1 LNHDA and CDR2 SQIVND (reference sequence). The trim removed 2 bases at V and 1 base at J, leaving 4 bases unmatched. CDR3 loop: CASSIRRGTNTEAFF. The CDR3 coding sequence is TGTGCCAGTAGTATACGCAGGGGGACGAACACTGAAGCTTTCTTT.

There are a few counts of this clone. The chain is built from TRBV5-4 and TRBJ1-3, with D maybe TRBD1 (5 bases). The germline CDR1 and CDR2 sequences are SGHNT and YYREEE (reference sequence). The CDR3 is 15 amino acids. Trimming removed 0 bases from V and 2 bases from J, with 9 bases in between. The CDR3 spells CASSLDRLAGNTIYF. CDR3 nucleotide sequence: TGTGCCAGCAGCTTGGACAGGTTGGCTGGAAACACCATATATTTT.

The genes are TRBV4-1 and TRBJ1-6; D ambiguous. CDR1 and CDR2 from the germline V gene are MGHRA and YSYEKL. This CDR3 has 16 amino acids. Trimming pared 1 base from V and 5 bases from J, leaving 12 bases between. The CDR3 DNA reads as TGCGCCAGCAGCCAAGGGAGGGATCGGGATAATTCACCCCTCCACTTT. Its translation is CASSQGRDRDNSPLHF.

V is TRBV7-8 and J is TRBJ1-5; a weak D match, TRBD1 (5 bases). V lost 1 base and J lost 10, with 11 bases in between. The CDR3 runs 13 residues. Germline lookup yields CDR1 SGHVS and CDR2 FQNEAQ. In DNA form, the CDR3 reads TGTGCCAGCAGCTTAGGCAGGGAACAACCCCAGCATTTT. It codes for CASSLGREQPQHF.

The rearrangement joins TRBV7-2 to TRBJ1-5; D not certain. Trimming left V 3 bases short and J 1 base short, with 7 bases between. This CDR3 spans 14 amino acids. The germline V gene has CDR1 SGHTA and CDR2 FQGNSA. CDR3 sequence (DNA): TGTGCCAGCAGCTTCATGGCAAGCAATCAGCCCCAGCATTTT. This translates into CASSFMASNQPQHF.

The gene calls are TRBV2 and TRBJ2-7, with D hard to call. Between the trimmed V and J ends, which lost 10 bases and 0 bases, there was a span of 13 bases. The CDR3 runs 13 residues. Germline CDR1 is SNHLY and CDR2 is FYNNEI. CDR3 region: CATPKPGSYEQYF. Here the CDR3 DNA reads TGTGCCACCCCAAAACCCGGCTCCTACGAGCAGTACTTC.

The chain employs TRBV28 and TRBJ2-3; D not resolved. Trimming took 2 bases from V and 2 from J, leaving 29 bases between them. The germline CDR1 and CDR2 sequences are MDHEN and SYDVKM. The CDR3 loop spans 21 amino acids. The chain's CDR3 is CASSLNLGRSEVQVPTDTQYF. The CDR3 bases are TGTGCCAGCAGTTTAAATCTCGGGCGGTCAGAGGTGCAAGTCCCCACAGATACGCAGTATTTT.

As DNA, the CDR3 is TGTGCCAGCAGCCCACGGAGCAGGGACGATACGCAGTATTTT. It yields the protein CASSPRSRDDTQYF. The V call is TRBV11-2, the J call TRBJ2-3, with D possibly being TRBD1 or TRBD2 (5 bases each). Germline values: CDR1 SGHAT, CDR2 FQNNGV. V dropped 5 bases and J dropped 6 bases, with 15 bases sitting between them. The CDR3 contains 14 residues. Using reference TRBV11-2 and TRBJ2-3 for the parts outside the CDR3, the full variable domain is EAGVAQSPRYKIIEKRQSVAFWCNPISGHATLYWYQQILGQGPKLLIQFQNNGVVDDSQLPKDRFSAERLKGVDSTLKIQPAKLEDSAVYLCASSPRSRDDTQYFGPGTRLTVL.

The CDR3 DNA is TGTGCCTGGAGTGTTGGGGAGAACACTGAAGCTTTCTTT. This sequence encodes CAWSVGENTEAFF. The chain links TRBV30 to TRBJ1-1; D gene uncertain. The CDR3 is 13 residues long. The germline CDR1 and CDR2 sequences are GTSNPN and SVGIG (reference sequence). V was cut by 0 bases and J by 1 base, with 6 bases left in between.

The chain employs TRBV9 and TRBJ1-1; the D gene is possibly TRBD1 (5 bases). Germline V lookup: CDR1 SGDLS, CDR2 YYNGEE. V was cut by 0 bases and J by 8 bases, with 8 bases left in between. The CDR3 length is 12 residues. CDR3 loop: CASSVGAGEAFF. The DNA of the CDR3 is TGTGCCAGCAGCGTAGGGGCAGGGGAAGCTTTCTTT. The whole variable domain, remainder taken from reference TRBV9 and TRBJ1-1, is DSGVTQTPKHLITATGQRVTLRCSPRSGDLSVYWYQQSLDQGLQFLIQYYNGEERAKGNILERFSAQQFPDLHSELNLSSLELGDSALYFCASSVGAGEAFFGQGTRLTVV.

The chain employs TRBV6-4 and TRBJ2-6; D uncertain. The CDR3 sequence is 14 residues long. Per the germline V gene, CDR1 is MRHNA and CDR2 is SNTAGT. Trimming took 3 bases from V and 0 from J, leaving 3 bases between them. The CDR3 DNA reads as TGTGCCAGCAGTGAAGACTCTGGGGCCAACGTCCTGACTTTC. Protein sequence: CASSEDSGANVLTF.

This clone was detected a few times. CDR3 in DNA: TGCAGTGCTAGTGGTAGGACACTCGCTAACTATGGCTACACCTTC. Encoded protein: CSASGRTLANYGYTF. The V and J genes are TRBV20-1 and TRBJ1-2, with a tentative D call TRBD1 (5 bases). V was clipped by 3 bases and J by 0 bases, with 14 bases between them. The CDR3 length is 15 residues. The germline V gene encodes CDR1 DFQATT and CDR2 SNEGSKA (reference sequence).

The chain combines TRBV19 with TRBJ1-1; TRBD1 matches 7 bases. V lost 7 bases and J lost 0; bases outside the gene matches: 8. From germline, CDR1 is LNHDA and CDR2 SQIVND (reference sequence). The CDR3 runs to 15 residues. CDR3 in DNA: TGTGCCAGTACCCGATCCGGACAGGTGAACACTGAAGCTTTCTTT. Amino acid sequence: CASTRSGQVNTEAFF.

CDR3: CASSLAPVRAETQYF. Here the CDR3 DNA reads TGTGCCAGCAGTTTAGCCCCTGTGCGGGCGGAGACCCAGTACTTC. J is TRBJ2-5 and V is TRBV27; a weak D match, TRBD2 (5 bases). Germline-derived CDR1 and CDR2 are MNHEY and SMNVEV (reference sequence). Trimming cost V 2 bases and J 5 bases, with 15 bases left between them. The CDR3 runs 15 residues.